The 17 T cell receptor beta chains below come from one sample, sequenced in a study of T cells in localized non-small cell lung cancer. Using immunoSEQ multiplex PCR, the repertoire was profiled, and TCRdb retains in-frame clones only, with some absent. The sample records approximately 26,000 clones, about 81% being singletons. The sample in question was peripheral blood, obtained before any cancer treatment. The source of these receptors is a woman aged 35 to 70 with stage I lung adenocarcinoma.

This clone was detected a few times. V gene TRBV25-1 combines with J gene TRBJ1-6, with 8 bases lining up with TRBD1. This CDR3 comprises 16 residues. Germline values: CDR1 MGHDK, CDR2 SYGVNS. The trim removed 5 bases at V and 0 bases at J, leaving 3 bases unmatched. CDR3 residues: CASSPGGSSYNSPLHF. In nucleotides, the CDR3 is TGTGCCAGCAGTCCAGGGGGCTCCTCCTATAATTCACCCCTCCACTTT. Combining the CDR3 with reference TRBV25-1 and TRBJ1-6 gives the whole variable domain EADIYQTPRYLVIGTGKKITLECSQTMGHDKMYWYQQDPGMELHLIHYSYGVNSTEKGDLSSESTVSRIRTEHFPLTLESARPSHTSQYLCASSPGGSSYNSPLHFGNGTRLTVT.

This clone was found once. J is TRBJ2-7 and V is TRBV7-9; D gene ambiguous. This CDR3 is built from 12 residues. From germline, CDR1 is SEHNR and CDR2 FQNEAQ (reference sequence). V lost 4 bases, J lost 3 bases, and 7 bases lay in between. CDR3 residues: CASSSTSYEQYF. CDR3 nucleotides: TGTGCCAGCAGCTCGACAAGCTACGAGCAGTACTTC.

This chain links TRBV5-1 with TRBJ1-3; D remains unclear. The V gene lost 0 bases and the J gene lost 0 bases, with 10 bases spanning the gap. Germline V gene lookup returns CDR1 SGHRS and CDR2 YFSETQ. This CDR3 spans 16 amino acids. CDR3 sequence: CASSLEPPSSGNTIYF. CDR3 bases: TGCGCCAGCAGCTTGGAGCCTCCGAGCTCTGGAAACACCATATATTTT.

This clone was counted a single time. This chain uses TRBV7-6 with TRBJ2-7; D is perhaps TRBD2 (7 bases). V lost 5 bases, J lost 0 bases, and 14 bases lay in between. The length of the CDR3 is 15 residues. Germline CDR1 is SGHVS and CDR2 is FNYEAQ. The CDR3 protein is CASSAWEGGSYEQYF. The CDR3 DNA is TGTGCCAGCAGCGCCTGGGAGGGGGGCTCCTACGAGCAGTACTTC.

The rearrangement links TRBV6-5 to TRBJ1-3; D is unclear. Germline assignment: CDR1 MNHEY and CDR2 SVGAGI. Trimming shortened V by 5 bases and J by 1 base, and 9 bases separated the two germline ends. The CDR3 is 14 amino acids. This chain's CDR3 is CASSTVGSGNTIYF. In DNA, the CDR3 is TGTGCCAGCAGTACCGTGGGGTCTGGAAACACCATATATTTT.

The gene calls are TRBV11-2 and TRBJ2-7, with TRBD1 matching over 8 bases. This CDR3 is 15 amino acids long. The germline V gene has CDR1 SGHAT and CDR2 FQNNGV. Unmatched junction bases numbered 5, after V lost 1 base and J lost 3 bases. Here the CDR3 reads CASSLVATGDYEQYF. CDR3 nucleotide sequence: TGTGCCAGCAGCTTAGTGGCGACAGGGGACTACGAGCAGTACTTC.

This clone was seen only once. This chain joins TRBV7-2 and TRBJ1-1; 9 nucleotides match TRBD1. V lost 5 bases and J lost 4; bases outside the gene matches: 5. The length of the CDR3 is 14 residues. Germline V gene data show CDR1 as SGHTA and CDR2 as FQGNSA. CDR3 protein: CASSRTGASTEAFF. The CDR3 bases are TGTGCCAGCAGCCGGACAGGGGCGAGCACTGAAGCTTTCTTT.

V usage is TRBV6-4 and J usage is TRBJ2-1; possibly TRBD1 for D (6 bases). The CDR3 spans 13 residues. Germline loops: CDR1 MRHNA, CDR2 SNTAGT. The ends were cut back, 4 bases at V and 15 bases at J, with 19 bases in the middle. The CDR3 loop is CASSASQTGVAFF. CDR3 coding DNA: TGTGCCAGCAGTGCCAGCCAGACAGGCGTGGCGTTCTTC.

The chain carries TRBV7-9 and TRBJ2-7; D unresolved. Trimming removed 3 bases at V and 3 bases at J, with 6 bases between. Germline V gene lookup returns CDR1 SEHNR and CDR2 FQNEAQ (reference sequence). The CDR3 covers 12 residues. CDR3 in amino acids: CASSLNFYEQYF. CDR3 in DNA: TGTGCCAGCAGCTTGAATTTCTACGAGCAGTACTTC.

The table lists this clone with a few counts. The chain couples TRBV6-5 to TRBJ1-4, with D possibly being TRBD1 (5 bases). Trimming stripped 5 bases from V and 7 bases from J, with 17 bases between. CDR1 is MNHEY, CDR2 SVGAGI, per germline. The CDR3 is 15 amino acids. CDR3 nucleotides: TGTGCCAGCAGTCCCTCATTCAGTGGGGGTGAAAAACTGTTTTTT. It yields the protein CASSPSFSGGEKLFF.

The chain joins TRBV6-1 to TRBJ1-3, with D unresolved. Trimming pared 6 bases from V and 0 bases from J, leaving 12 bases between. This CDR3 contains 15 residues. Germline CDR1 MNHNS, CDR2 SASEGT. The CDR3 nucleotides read TGTGCCAGCAGAGAGGGTCCTAGCTCTGGAAACACCATATATTTT. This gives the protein CASREGPSSGNTIYF.

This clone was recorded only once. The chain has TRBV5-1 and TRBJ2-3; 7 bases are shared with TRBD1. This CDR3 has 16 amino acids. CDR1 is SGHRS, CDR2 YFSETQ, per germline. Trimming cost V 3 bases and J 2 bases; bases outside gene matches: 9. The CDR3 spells CASSWVTGPYTDTQYF. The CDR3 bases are TGCGCCAGCAGCTGGGTGACAGGGCCCTACACAGATACGCAGTATTTT.

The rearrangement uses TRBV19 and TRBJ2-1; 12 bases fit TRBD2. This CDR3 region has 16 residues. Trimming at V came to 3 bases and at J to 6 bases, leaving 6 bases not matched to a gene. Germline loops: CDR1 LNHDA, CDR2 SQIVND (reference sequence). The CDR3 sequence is CASSIVLAGGRNEQFF. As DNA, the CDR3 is TGTGCCAGTAGTATCGTCCTAGCGGGGGGGCGCAATGAGCAGTTCTTC. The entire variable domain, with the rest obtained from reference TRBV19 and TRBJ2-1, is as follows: DGGITQSPKYLFRKEGQNVTLSCEQNLNHDAMYWYRQDPGQGLRLIYYSQIVNDFQKGDIAEGYSVSREKKESFPLTVTSAQKNPTAFYLCASSIVLAGGRNEQFFGPGTRLTVL.

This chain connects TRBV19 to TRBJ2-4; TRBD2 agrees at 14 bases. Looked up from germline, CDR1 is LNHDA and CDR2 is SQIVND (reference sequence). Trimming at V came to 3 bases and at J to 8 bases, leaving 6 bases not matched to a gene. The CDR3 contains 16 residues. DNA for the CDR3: TGTGCCAGTAGTATTCTCCAGACTAGCGGGAGGGACATTCAGTACTTC. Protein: CASSILQTSGRDIQYF.

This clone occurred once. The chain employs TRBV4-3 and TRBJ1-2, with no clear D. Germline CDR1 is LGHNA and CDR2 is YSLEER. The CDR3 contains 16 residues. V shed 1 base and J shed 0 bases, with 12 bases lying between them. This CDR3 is CASSQGVRTTNYGYTF. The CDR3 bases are TGCGCCAGCAGCCAAGGAGTTCGGACGACTAACTATGGCTACACCTTC.

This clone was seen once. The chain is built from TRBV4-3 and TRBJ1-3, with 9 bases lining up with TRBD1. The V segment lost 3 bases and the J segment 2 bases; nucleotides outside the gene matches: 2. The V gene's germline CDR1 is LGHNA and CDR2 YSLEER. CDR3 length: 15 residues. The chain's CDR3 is CASSQDRGPGNTIYF. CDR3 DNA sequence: TGCGCCAGCAGCCAGGACAGGGGCCCTGGAAACACCATATATTTT.

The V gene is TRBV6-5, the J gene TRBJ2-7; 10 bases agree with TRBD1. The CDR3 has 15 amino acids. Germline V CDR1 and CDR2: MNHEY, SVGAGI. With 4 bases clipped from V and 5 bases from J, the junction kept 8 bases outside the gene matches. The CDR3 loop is CASSFTGTGAHEQYF. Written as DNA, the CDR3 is TGTGCCAGCAGTTTTACCGGGACAGGGGCACACGAGCAGTACTTC.